One sample yielded the 26 T cell receptor beta chains listed below, sequenced in a study of T cell changes during pregnancy in multiple sclerosis. The repertoire was sequenced with immunoSEQ multiplex PCR; TCRdb's copy has only in-frame clones and lacks some. The sample lists some 80,000 clones, 70% to 90% occurring once. The sequencing here drew on peripheral blood, taken in the first trimester of pregnancy. The origin of the receptors is a female donor in good health, enrolled as a control in a pregnancy study.

The rearrangement uses TRBV5-4 and TRBJ2-2; TRBD2 aligns across 13 bases. The junction had 9 bases not matched to a gene; V was cut back by 4 bases and J by 6 bases. CDR1 SGHNT and CDR2 YYREEE come from the germline V gene (reference sequence). The CDR3 contains 17 residues. The CDR3 region is CASSRGLAGELAGELFF. CDR3 coding DNA: TGTGCCAGCAGCCGCGGACTAGCGGGAGAATTGGCCGGGGAGCTGTTTTTT.

This clone came up a few times. The chain employs TRBV7-8 and TRBJ1-2, with 9 nucleotides matching TRBD1. Germline trimming cut 5 bases from V and 4 bases from J; bases unmatched to any gene: 17. CDR3 length: 18 residues. Germline loops: CDR1 SGHVS, CDR2 FQNEAQ. The CDR3 spells CASSPDLKPKTGGYGYTF. CDR3 bases: TGTGCCAGCAGCCCCGATCTTAAGCCGAAGACAGGGGGCTATGGCTACACCTTC.

This chain joins TRBV19 and TRBJ1-4, with a weak D call TRBD1 (6 bases). Germline CDR1 is LNHDA and CDR2 is SQIVND (reference sequence). Trimming took 3 bases from V and 8 from J, leaving 22 bases between them. The CDR3 is 17 amino acids. Here the CDR3 DNA reads TGTGCCAGTAGTATCTCCTCCCGGGCAACAGGGAAGGAAAAACTGTTTTTT. It is translated as CASSISSRATGKEKLFF.

This chain joins TRBV5-5 and TRBJ1-1, with D perhaps TRBD1 (6 bases). V shed 3 bases and J shed 0 bases, with 18 bases lying between them. CDR3 length equals 17 residues. Germline V CDR1 and CDR2: SGHKS, YYEKEE (reference sequence). Written as DNA, the CDR3 is TGTGCCAGCAGCTGGACTAGGGGGGGGACTATGAACACTGAAGCTTTCTTT. Protein sequence: CASSWTRGGTMNTEAFF.

This chain links TRBV5-1 with TRBJ2-1; 12 bases line up with TRBD2. Germline CDR1 is SGHRS and CDR2 is YFSETQ. The CDR3 loop spans 16 amino acids. The ends lost 4 bases at V and 6 bases at J; junction bases unmatched: 8. As DNA, the CDR3 is TGCGCCAGCAGCCCCCCACTAGCGGGGGGCCGCAATGAGCAGTTCTTC. Translating it yields CASSPPLAGGRNEQFF.

The gene calls are TRBV6-5 and TRBJ2-4, with 7 nucleotides matching TRBD1. V lost 2 bases and J lost 6; bases outside the gene matches: 10. This CDR3 comprises 16 residues. Germline values: CDR1 MNHEY, CDR2 SVGAGI. CDR3 in DNA: TGTGCCAGCAGTTACGCCCGGGACAGCCGCAGAAACATTCAGTACTTC. Amino acid sequence: CASSYARDSRRNIQYF.

This sequence joins TRBV25-1 and TRBJ1-2; TRBD1 aligns across 11 bases. The length of the CDR3 is 18 residues. Per germline, CDR1 MGHDK and CDR2 SYGVNS. V lost 4 bases to trimming and J lost 6 bases; unmatched junction nucleotides: 16. As DNA, the CDR3 is TGTGCCAGCAGTGGTTGGACAGGGGGCGCTTGGATGGCGGATGGCTACACCTTC. Its translation: CASSGWTGGAWMADGYTF.

V and J are TRBV4-3 and TRBJ2-1; weak D call: TRBD2 (5 bases). The CDR3 is made up of 16 amino acids. V was shortened by 0 bases and J by 14 bases, with 23 bases between the two germline ends. The germline V gene has CDR1 LGHNA and CDR2 YSLEER. The CDR3 loop reads CASSQDRGGSLYHEFF. CDR3 in DNA: TGCGCCAGCAGCCAAGATCGAGGTGGGAGTTTGTACCATGAGTTCTTC.

The chain links TRBV5-1 to TRBJ2-5, with 8 bases matching TRBD1. Per germline, CDR1 SGHRS and CDR2 YFSETQ. The CDR3 covers 14 residues. V lost 2 bases, J lost 3 bases, and 3 bases stayed unmatched. CDR3 DNA sequence: TGCGCCAGCAGCTTTGACAGGGGAAAAGAGACCCAGTACTTC. This sequence encodes CASSFDRGKETQYF.

J is TRBJ1-3 and V is TRBV6-6; possible D gene TRBD1, 6 bases. The V end lost 5 bases, the J end lost 0 bases, and 11 bases lay between the germline ends. CDR1 MNHNY and CDR2 SVGAGI come from the germline V gene (reference sequence). This CDR3 comprises 15 residues. CDR3 in amino acids: CASSLQGTSGNTIYF. Here the CDR3 DNA reads TGTGCCAGCAGTCTACAGGGAACCTCTGGAAACACCATATATTTT.

This clone was detected only once. The genes are TRBV7-8 and TRBJ2-1; perhaps TRBD2 as D (7 bases). Germline CDR1 reads SGHVS; CDR2 reads FQNEAQ. V lost 2 bases and J lost 3, with 14 bases in between. This CDR3 contains 16 residues. The CDR3 spells CASSLFGGGFYNEQFF. The CDR3 nucleotides read TGTGCCAGCAGCTTATTTGGGGGGGGCTTCTACAATGAGCAGTTCTTC.

V is TRBV12-5 and J is TRBJ1-1, with D possibly matching TRBD1 (5 bases). The CDR3 is 13 residues long. From germline, CDR1 is LGHNT and CDR2 FRNRAP. Trimming shortened V by 5 bases and J by 1 base, and 8 bases separated the two germline ends. CDR3 loop: CASGQGTNTEAFF. In nucleotides, the CDR3 is TGTGCTAGTGGTCAGGGAACGAACACTGAAGCTTTCTTT.

The chain uses TRBV7-9 and TRBJ2-5; the D is unclear. The CDR3 runs 14 residues. Germline CDR1 and CDR2: SEHNR and FQNEAQ (reference sequence). V shed 1 base and J shed 0 bases, with 6 bases lying between them. CDR3 amino acids: CASSLVQYQETQYF. CDR3 nucleotides: TGTGCCAGCAGCTTAGTACAGTACCAAGAGACCCAGTACTTC.

The V call is TRBV5-1, the J call TRBJ2-1, with D uncertain. With 0 bases removed from V and 5 bases from J, the gap between germline ends came to 6 bases. CDR1 and CDR2 (germline): SGHRS, YFSETQ. The CDR3 totals 13 residues. The CDR3 loop is CASSLALNNEQFF. In DNA form, the CDR3 reads TGCGCCAGCAGCTTGGCACTCAACAATGAGCAGTTCTTC.

This chain connects TRBV19 to TRBJ2-1; 7 nucleotides line up with TRBD2. The J segment lost 4 bases and the V segment lost 5 bases, leaving 2 bases of the junction unmatched. The germline V gene encodes CDR1 LNHDA and CDR2 SQIVND (reference sequence). The CDR3 is 13 residues long. The CDR3 spells CASSLGRYNEQFF. CDR3 DNA: TGTGCCAGTAGTCTCGGGAGGTACAATGAGCAGTTCTTC. Drawing the rest from reference TRBV19 and TRBJ2-1, the complete variable domain is DGGITQSPKYLFRKEGQNVTLSCEQNLNHDAMYWYRQDPGQGLRLIYYSQIVNDFQKGDIAEGYSVSREKKESFPLTVTSAQKNPTAFYLCASSLGRYNEQFFGPGTRLTVL.

The chain couples TRBV6-1 to TRBJ1-1, with 7 bases aligning to TRBD1. The germline V gene has CDR1 MNHNS and CDR2 SASEGT. This CDR3 is built from 11 residues. V dropped 5 bases and J dropped 7; count of bases not matched to a gene: 1. The CDR3 nucleotides are TGTGCCAGCAGTCGGACAGGTGAAGCTTTCTTT. It encodes CASSRTGEAFF.

This clone appeared a single time. This same CDR3 is encoded by further DNA sequences in the sample. This chain links TRBV4-3 with TRBJ2-7; TRBD2 agrees at 10 bases. The germline V gene encodes CDR1 LGHNA and CDR2 YSLEER. The length of the CDR3 is 15 residues. The ends lost 4 bases at V and 4 bases at J; junction bases unmatched: 7. Written as DNA, the CDR3 is TGCGCCAGCAGCCCCCTAGCGGGAGACTCTTACGAGCAGTACTTC. It yields the protein CASSPLAGDSYEQYF.

This clone showed up just a few times. The chain is built from TRBV6-6 and TRBJ1-1; a weak D match, TRBD1 (5 bases). V shed 2 bases and J shed 11 bases, with 21 bases lying between them. Per germline, CDR1 MNHNY and CDR2 SVGAGI (reference sequence). The length of the CDR3 is 15 residues. The CDR3 DNA reads TGTGCCAGCAGTTACCCTATCCCGGGCCTCGGGGGGGCTTTCTTT. This gives the protein CASSYPIPGLGGAFF.

V usage is TRBV4-1 and J usage is TRBJ1-6, with 8 bases identical to TRBD1. V shed 0 bases, J shed 10 bases, and the junction held 5 bases outside the gene matches. The germline gives CDR1 MGHRA, CDR2 YSYEKL. This CDR3 has 15 amino acids. The DNA for the CDR3 is TGCGCCAGCAGCCAAGACGACAGGGGAGGATCACCCCTCCACTTT. Translated, it gives CASSQDDRGGSPLHF.

The chain couples TRBV5-1 to TRBJ1-5, with 9 bases identical to TRBD1. The CDR3 covers 15 residues. CDR1 is SGHRS and CDR2 is YFSETQ in the germline V gene. The V and J ends lost 0 bases and 6 bases, in that order; junction bases with no gene match: 4. CDR3 coding DNA: TGCGCCAGCAGCTTGGGGGGACAGGGTCCTCAGCCCCAGCATTTT. The encoded protein is CASSLGGQGPQPQHF.

J is TRBJ2-3 and V is TRBV5-1; TRBD2 is a possible D gene (5 bases). Between the trimmed V and J ends, which lost 0 bases and 3 bases, there was a span of 14 bases. Germline V gives CDR1 SGHRS, CDR2 YFSETQ. The CDR3 covers 16 residues. The CDR3 DNA sequence: TGCGCCAGCAGCTTGGCCGGCGGGTATGGGACAGATACGCAGTATTTT. This translates into CASSLAGGYGTDTQYF.

This chain joins TRBV5-4 and TRBJ2-1; tentative D call: TRBD2 (5 bases). Germline V gives CDR1 SGHNT, CDR2 YYREEE (reference sequence). The CDR3 runs 15 residues. Deletions cut 2 bases from V and 0 bases from J, with 9 bases between. The CDR3 DNA follows: TGTGCCAGCAGCTTCCTGGCGGGCTCCTACAATGAGCAGTTCTTC. Translation gives CASSFLAGSYNEQFF.

This clone occurred once. The chain recombines TRBV19 with TRBJ1-2, with 9 nucleotides matching TRBD1. Per germline, CDR1 LNHDA and CDR2 SQIVND (reference sequence). There are 17 residues in the CDR3. Trimming removed 3 bases from V and 0 bases from J; junction bases left unmatched: 8. The CDR3 DNA follows: TGTGCCAGTAGTATGGGACAGGGCTCGTTAGCTAACTATGGCTACACCTTC. Translated: CASSMGQGSLANYGYTF.

The chain links TRBV6-5 to TRBJ1-2, with 8 positions matching TRBD1. V shed 0 bases, J shed 4 bases, and the junction held 7 bases outside the gene matches. CDR1 is MNHEY and CDR2 is SVGAGI in the germline V gene. This CDR3 region has 16 residues. As DNA, the CDR3 is TGTGCCAGCAGTTACTCGCCGACACAGGGGGTCTATGGCTACACCTTC. Translation gives CASSYSPTQGVYGYTF.

V and J are TRBV28 and TRBJ2-7, with D maybe TRBD2 (6 bases). The length of the CDR3 is 16 residues. The V gene lost 2 bases and the J gene lost 2 bases, with 16 bases spanning the gap. Germline-derived CDR1 and CDR2 are MDHEN and SYDVKM. The CDR3, as DNA: TGTGCCAGCAGTTTAGGGCTGGGGGACTTCGCCTACGAGCAGTACTTC. This translates into CASSLGLGDFAYEQYF.

This clone was seen once. The chain employs TRBV4-1 and TRBJ1-3; D may be TRBD1 (6 bases). Germline V gene sequence: CDR1 MGHRA, CDR2 YSYEKL. The CDR3 has 17 residues. With 0 bases removed from V and 0 bases from J, the gap between germline ends came to 12 bases. CDR3 bases: TGCGCCAGCAGCCAAGAAACAGGGCCGTCCTCTGGAAACACCATATATTTT. It translates to CASSQETGPSSGNTIYF.